The entry below describes one TCR beta chain. This specimen belongs to a study of blood T cell repertoires in COVID-19. Study summary: T cells, B-cell-depleted T cells, or PBMCs supplied cDNA or gDNA.

Clinical history as reported by participants underpinned cohort assignment. The V gene lost 8 bases and the J gene lost 6 bases, with 23 bases spanning the gap. CDR3 length: 16 residues. The germline V gene encodes CDR1 LNHDA and CDR2 SQIVND (reference sequence). Generated by immunoSEQ multiplex PCR, the TCRdb table keeps only in-frame clones and is missing some. The sample carries a few hundred thousand clones, approximately 90% recorded once. The chain links TRBV19 to TRBJ1-5; no clear D. This TCR was sampled from a woman in her twenties or thirties who had recovered from COVID-19. Source material: PBMCs or T cells enriched from blood (not recorded which). CDR3 DNA: TGTGCCAGTCATCCAAGGACTTCCTCGGTCACTCAGCCCCAGCATTTT. It specifies CASHPRTSSVTQPQHF.